Presented here are 19 T cell receptor beta chains from one specimen sequenced in a study of PD-1 blockade in classical Hodgkin lymphoma. Profiling relied on immunoSEQ multiplex PCR, and the TCRdb table lists in-frame clones only, not all of them. The sample yields 40,000 or so clones, over 65% seen once. With no exception, relapse followed autologous stem cell transplantation in all patients, and brentuximab vedotin exposure varied. Sequencing was performed on peripheral blood mononuclear cells (PBMCs), taken at baseline. The source is a human donor with classical Hodgkin lymphoma.

This rearrangement joins TRBV7-9 to TRBJ1-2, with D possibly being TRBD1 (5 bases). Per germline, CDR1 SEHNR and CDR2 FQNEAQ (reference sequence). This CDR3 region has 15 residues. V lost 5 bases to trimming and J lost 0 bases, with 13 bases between them. CDR3 in amino acids: CASSNLDRANYGYTF. Here the CDR3 DNA reads TGTGCCAGCAGCAACCTAGACAGAGCTAACTATGGCTACACCTTC.

This rearrangement joins TRBV11-3 to TRBJ2-3, with no clear D. The V gene lost 1 base and the J gene lost 5 bases, with 7 bases spanning the gap. The CDR3 sequence is 13 residues long. Per the germline V gene, CDR1 is SGHNT and CDR2 is YENEEA. The CDR3 nucleotides are TGTGCCAGCAGCTTAGGATGGGTAGATACGCAGTATTTT. Amino acids: CASSLGWVDTQYF.

This chain connects TRBV7-9 to TRBJ1-1; D gene ambiguous. The CDR3 contains 14 residues. Trimming removed 1 base from V and 0 bases from J, with 6 bases in between. Germline assignment: CDR1 SEHNR and CDR2 FQNEAQ (reference sequence). The CDR3 DNA follows: TGTGCCAGCAGCTTAGAGATGATGAACACTGAAGCTTTCTTT. The encoded protein is CASSLEMMNTEAFF. The complete variable domain, with remaining parts taken from reference TRBV7-9 and TRBJ1-1, reads DTGVSQNPRHKITKRGQNVTFRCDPISEHNRLYWYRQTLGQGPEFLTYFQNEAQLEKSRLLSDRFSAERPKGSFSTLEIQRTEQGDSAMYLCASSLEMMNTEAFFGQGTRLTVV.

The V gene is TRBV28, the J gene TRBJ1-1; D is uncertain. V lost 4 bases to trimming and J lost 1 base, with 4 bases between them. Germline V gives CDR1 MDHEN, CDR2 SYDVKM. The CDR3 length is 12 residues. The CDR3, as DNA: TGTGCCAGCAGTTATAGGAACACTGAAGCTTTCTTT. It is translated as CASSYRNTEAFF.

This sequence joins TRBV15 and TRBJ2-4; TRBD1 matches at 9 bases. With 6 bases clipped from V and 0 bases from J, the junction kept 12 bases outside the gene matches. CDR1 and CDR2 from the germline V gene are LNHNV and YYDKDF (reference sequence). This CDR3 is built from 18 residues. The CDR3 nucleotides read TGTGCCACCAGGGGAACAGGGGGCCGGGTGGGAGCCAAAAACATTCAGTACTTC. The encoded protein is CATRGTGGRVGAKNIQYF.

This clone was counted a single time. This rearrangement joins TRBV10-2 to TRBJ2-2, with 7 bases that match TRBD1. This CDR3 has 13 amino acids. Germline V lookup: CDR1 WSHSY, CDR2 SAAADI. After removal of 7 bases from V and 9 bases from J, the junction contained 8 bases not matched to a gene. The CDR3 nucleotides read TGCGCCAGCATCCCGACAGGGCTGCGGGAGCTGTTTTTT. Translating it yields CASIPTGLRELFF.

This rearrangement joins TRBV2 to TRBJ2-3, with 8 bases aligning to TRBD1. In germline, CDR1 is SNHLY, CDR2 FYNNEI. The junction had 10 bases not matched to a gene; V was cut back by 11 bases and J by 3 bases. CDR3 size: 14 residues. This chain's CDR3 is CAVGRDRWTDTQYF. CDR3 DNA: TGTGCCGTGGGCCGGGACAGGTGGACAGATACGCAGTATTTT.

This clone is labeled medium-sized. The rearrangement uses TRBV10-1 and TRBJ2-3; 10 bases match TRBD2. CDR3 length: 14 residues. In germline, CDR1 is WNHNN, CDR2 SYGVQD (reference sequence). Losses at the gene ends were 5 bases for V and 5 bases for J; bases not matched to a gene: 4. CDR3 in DNA: TGCGCCAGCAGTAGCGGGAGGGCCATAGATACGCAGTATTTT. Its protein product is CASSSGRAIDTQYF.

This clone was detected only a few times. The chain carries TRBV5-1 and TRBJ1-1; TRBD1 aligns across 7 bases. Trimming removed 0 bases from V and 1 base from J; junction bases left unmatched: 3. CDR1 and CDR2 from the germline V gene are SGHRS and YFSETQ. The CDR3 loop spans 15 amino acids. The CDR3 here is CASSLAWTGNTEAFF. The CDR3 DNA is TGCGCCAGCAGCTTGGCCTGGACAGGGAACACTGAAGCTTTCTTT.

The J gene is TRBJ2-3, the V gene TRBV7-2; 8 positions match TRBD2. J was trimmed by 1 base and V by 3 bases; bases with no gene match: 0. The CDR3 sequence is 14 residues long. Germline loops: CDR1 SGHTA, CDR2 FQGNSA. The chain's CDR3 is CASSLTSGTDTQYF. The CDR3, as DNA: TGTGCCAGCAGCTTGACTAGCGGCACAGATACGCAGTATTTT.

This clone was observed once. The chain couples TRBV9 to TRBJ2-1; D ambiguous. CDR1 is SGDLS and CDR2 is YYNGEE in the germline V gene. V lost 0 bases to trimming and J lost 1 base, with 8 bases between them. This CDR3 comprises 15 residues. CDR3 nucleotide sequence: TGTGCCAGCAGCGTAGACTGGGGATCCTACAATGAGCAGTTCTTC. Protein product: CASSVDWGSYNEQFF.

The V call is TRBV28, the J call TRBJ2-5; D unclear. The CDR3 consists of 13 residues. Germline-derived CDR1 and CDR2 are MDHEN and SYDVKM. Trimming removed 2 bases from V and 3 bases from J, with 7 bases in between. The CDR3, as DNA: TGTGCCAGCAGTTTAGCCGGAAAAGAGACCCAGTACTTC. It codes for CASSLAGKETQYF.

The chain couples TRBV11-1 to TRBJ2-7; D unresolved. V lost 4 bases to trimming and J lost 0 bases, with 13 bases between them. The CDR3 spans 15 residues. Germline V gene lookup returns CDR1 SGHAT and CDR2 FQDESV (reference sequence). This chain's CDR3 is CASSSRPQVSYEQYF. The DNA of the CDR3 is TGTGCCAGCAGCTCCCGTCCTCAGGTCTCCTACGAGCAGTACTTC.

V gene TRBV5-6 combines with J gene TRBJ2-1; the D is unclear. The CDR3 sequence is 13 residues long. V was pared by 0 bases and J by 8 bases, with 9 bases between. Germline-derived CDR1 and CDR2 are SGHDT and YYEEEE. For the CDR3, the DNA is TGTGCCAGCAGCTTGGTGGGTATGGATGAGCAGTTCTTC. Its protein product is CASSLVGMDEQFF.

This clone was counted a few times. The chain joins TRBV28 to TRBJ2-1, with 13 bases fitting TRBD2. The CDR3 has 23 amino acids. Germline V gene lookup returns CDR1 MDHEN and CDR2 SYDVKM. The V and J ends lost 6 bases and 2 bases, in that order; junction bases with no gene match: 25. As DNA, the CDR3 is TGTGCCAGCAGCCGCGGTCGGCGCCCGGGACTAGCGGGATTACCTCGAGCCTACAATGAGCAGTTCTTC. Protein product: CASSRGRRPGLAGLPRAYNEQFF.

The chain links TRBV27 to TRBJ2-7, with a weak D call TRBD1 (5 bases). V was shortened by 3 bases and J by 0 bases, with 9 bases between the two germline ends. CDR1 is MNHEY, CDR2 SMNVEV, per germline (reference sequence). The CDR3 covers 14 residues. In DNA, the CDR3 is TGTGCCAGCAGTTTTCAGGGATCCTCCTACGAGCAGTACTTC. This codes for CASSFQGSSYEQYF.

The V call is TRBV7-9, the J call TRBJ2-3; tentatively, D is TRBD1 or TRBD2 (7 bases each). The CDR3 has 15 amino acids. CDR1 and CDR2 (germline): SEHNR, FQNEAQ (reference sequence). Trimming removed 4 bases at V and 1 base at J, with 12 bases between. The CDR3 nucleotides are TGTGCCAGCAGCTCCCAGGGGGGGGGCACAGATACGCAGTATTTT. Its translation is CASSSQGGGTDTQYF. Supplemented by reference TRBV7-9 and TRBJ2-3, the full variable domain reads DTGVSQNPRHKITKRGQNVTFRCDPISEHNRLYWYRQTLGQGPEFLTYFQNEAQLEKSRLLSDRFSAERPKGSFSTLEIQRTEQGDSAMYLCASSSQGGGTDTQYFGPGTRLTVL.

The sample holds a few counts of this clone. This rearrangement joins TRBV30 to TRBJ1-3; D ambiguous. Germline-derived CDR1 and CDR2 are GTSNPN and SVGIG (reference sequence). V gave up 2 bases and J gave up 5 bases, with 10 bases separating them. The CDR3 runs to 13 residues. The CDR3 sequence: CAWSINGRNTIYF. The CDR3 coding sequence is TGTGCCTGGAGTATAAACGGCCGAAACACCATATATTTT.

This clone was seen only a few times. CDR3: CASSAGTHSTDTQYF. CDR3 DNA sequence: TGTGCCAGCAGTGCGGGCACTCATAGCACAGATACGCAGTATTTT. The rearrangement joins TRBV2 to TRBJ2-3, with D hard to call. Germline CDR1 SNHLY, CDR2 FYNNEI. The CDR3 is made up of 15 amino acids. Trimming left V 4 bases short and J 0 bases short, with 11 bases between.